The entry that follows covers one T cell receptor beta chain sequence. Its antigen is not identified. The data stem from a study of T-cell memory formation after mild COVID-19. Broader study findings: Within pre-infection memory, some responding clones were found, suggesting cross-reactive memory joined. While clones contracting from day 15 to 85 were balanced between CD4 and CD8, later expanders leaned CD4+.

V was trimmed by 5 bases and J by 5 bases, leaving 21 bases between them. Germline V CDR1 and CDR2: SGHTA, FQGNSA. The CDR3 length is 16 residues. TCRdb fed the 5' RACE reads into MiXCR, producing one record per CDR3 protein. The sample holds hundreds of thousands of distinct CDR3 sequences, approximately 15% seen once. This chain uses TRBV7-2 with TRBJ2-5; the D gene is possibly TRBD2 (6 bases). The sequence was collected from a man younger than 35 who had mild COVID-19 (a few samples of this study predate the infection). Cell type and time point are not known. Sequencing input: PBMCs or a T cell subset sorted from them (not recorded which). Here the CDR3 DNA reads TGTGCCAGCAGCACGCGCCGGGACTTGAGGGTGGAGACCCAGTACTTC. Amino acids: CASSTRRDLRVETQYF.